The 3 T cell receptor beta chains below all came from one sample that was sequenced in a study of OX40 agonist ivuxolimab in advanced cancers. Data came from immunoSEQ multiplex PCR; TCRdb stores just in-frame clones and leaves some out. Of 34,000 or so clones detected, 85% to 90% appear once; the ten largest clones hold more than 30%. Sequenced material: CD4+ or CD8+ T cells sorted from blood, taken in a trial of the OX40 agonist ivuxolimab. All receptors come from an adult with an advanced solid tumor such as melanoma, head and neck, liver or kidney cancer.

The gene calls are TRBV7-2 and TRBJ2-7, with D perhaps TRBD2 (6 bases). Germline V gene data show CDR1 as SGHTA and CDR2 as FQGNSA. Trimming removed 6 bases at V and 4 bases at J, with 16 bases between. The CDR3 length is 14 residues. Here the CDR3 reads CASSYPRGRYEQYF. The CDR3 region has the DNA TGTGCCAGCAGTTACCCTCGGGGGAGGTACGAGCAGTACTTC.

The gene calls are TRBV14 and TRBJ2-7; D may be TRBD1 (6 bases). This CDR3 is built from 14 residues. Trimming stripped 3 bases from V and 3 bases from J, with 12 bases between. CDR1 is SGHDN and CDR2 is FVKESK in the germline V gene. The CDR3 is CASSQIDRYYEQYF. DNA for the CDR3: TGTGCCAGCAGCCAGATAGACAGGTACTACGAGCAGTACTTC.

Here the CDR3 DNA reads TGTGCCAGCAGTTTGGGAAGGGGCGTAGGGCAGTTCTTC. Amino acid sequence: CASSLGRGVGQFF. The chain links TRBV27 to TRBJ2-1, with D possibly TRBD1 on 5 matching bases. This CDR3 contains 13 residues. The V and J ends lost 3 bases and 12 bases respectively, with 15 bases between them. The germline V gene encodes CDR1 MNHEY and CDR2 SMNVEV (reference sequence).